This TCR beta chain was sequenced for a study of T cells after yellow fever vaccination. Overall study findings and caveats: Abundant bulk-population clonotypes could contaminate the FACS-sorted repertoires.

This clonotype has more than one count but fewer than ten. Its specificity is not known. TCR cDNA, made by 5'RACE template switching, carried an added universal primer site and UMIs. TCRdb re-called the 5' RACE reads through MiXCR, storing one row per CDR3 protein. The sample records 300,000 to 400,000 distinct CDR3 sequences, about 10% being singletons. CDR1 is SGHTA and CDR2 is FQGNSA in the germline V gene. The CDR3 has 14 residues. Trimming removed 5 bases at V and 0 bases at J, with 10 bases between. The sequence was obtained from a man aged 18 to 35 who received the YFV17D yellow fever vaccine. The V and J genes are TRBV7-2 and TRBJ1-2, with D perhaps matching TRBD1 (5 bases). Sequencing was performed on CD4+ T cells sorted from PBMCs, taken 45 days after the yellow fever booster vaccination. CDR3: CASSRDGTNYGYTF. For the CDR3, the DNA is TGTGCCAGCAGCAGGGACGGTACTAACTATGGCTACACCTTC.